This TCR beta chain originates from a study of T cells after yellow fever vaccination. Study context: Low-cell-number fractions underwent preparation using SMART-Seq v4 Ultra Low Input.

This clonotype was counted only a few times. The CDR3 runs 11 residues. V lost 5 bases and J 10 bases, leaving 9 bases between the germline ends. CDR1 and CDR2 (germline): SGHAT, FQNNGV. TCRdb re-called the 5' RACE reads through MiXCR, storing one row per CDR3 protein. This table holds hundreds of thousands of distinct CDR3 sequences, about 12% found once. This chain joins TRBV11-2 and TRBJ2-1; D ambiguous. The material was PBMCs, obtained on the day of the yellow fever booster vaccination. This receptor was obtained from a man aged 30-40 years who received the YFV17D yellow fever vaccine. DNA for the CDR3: TGTGCCAGCAGCCCCCTACAGGAGCAGTTCTTC. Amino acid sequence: CASSPLQEQFF. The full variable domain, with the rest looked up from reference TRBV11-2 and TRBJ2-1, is EAGVAQSPRYKIIEKRQSVAFWCNPISGHATLYWYQQILGQGPKLLIQFQNNGVVDDSQLPKDRFSAERLKGVDSTLKIQPAKLEDSAVYLCASSPLQEQFFGPGTRLTVL.